The 14 T cell receptor beta chains below come from one sample, sequenced in a study of shared clonotypes between healthy human individuals. The table came from immunoSEQ multiplex PCR; TCRdb's copy has only in-frame clones and leaves some out. The data hold about 710,000 clones, with 55% to 75% observed a single time. Material: memory CD4+ T cells sorted from blood. Subset here: CD45RA-negative fraction. These receptors were taken from a woman aged 25-40 years in good health.

The chain carries TRBV29-1 and TRBJ1-1; TRBD1 aligns across 8 bases. The V gene's germline CDR1 is SQVTM and CDR2 ANQGSEA. The CDR3 totals 14 residues. Trimming removed 4 bases from V and 1 base from J; junction bases left unmatched: 5. The CDR3 bases are TGCAGCGTTGTCAGGACAGGGAAGAACACTGAAGCTTTCTTT. It translates to CSVVRTGKNTEAFF.

A word on this clone: This sample also contains other DNA sequences that code for the same CDR3. This sequence joins TRBV4-2 and TRBJ2-3; D gene ambiguous. CDR1 LGHNA and CDR2 YNFKEQ come from the germline V gene. This CDR3 has 13 amino acids. V lost 0 bases and J lost 2, with 3 bases in between. CDR3 bases: TGTGCCAGCAGCCAAGAGAACACAGATACGCAGTATTTT. This translates into CASSQENTDTQYF.

The gene calls are TRBV19 and TRBJ1-4; D call uncertain. CDR1 LNHDA and CDR2 SQIVND come from the germline V gene (reference sequence). Trimming took 10 bases from V and 6 from J, leaving 6 bases between them. The CDR3 totals 10 residues. The CDR3 bases are TGTGCCACCAAGTATGAAAAACTGTTTTTT. It translates to CATKYEKLFF.

In this sample, this clone turned up a few times. The chain combines TRBV6-6 with TRBJ2-5, with D tentatively TRBD1 (6 bases). V dropped 5 bases and J dropped 2 bases, with 12 bases sitting between them. This CDR3 is built from 14 residues. CDR1 is MNHNY, CDR2 SVGAGI, per germline (reference sequence). The CDR3 nucleotides are TGTGCCAGCAGTCTAATGACAGGACAAGAGACCCAGTACTTC. Its protein product is CASSLMTGQETQYF.

This clone was detected only a few times. The sample holds other DNA sequences that translate to the same CDR3. The chain carries TRBV28 and TRBJ1-2; D unresolved. With 4 bases removed from V and 8 bases from J, the gap between germline ends came to 8 bases. The CDR3 is 11 residues long. From germline, CDR1 is MDHEN and CDR2 SYDVKM. Here the CDR3 reads CASSSRDGYTF. The CDR3 nucleotides read TGTGCCAGCAGTTCACGTGACGGCTACACCTTC.

The chain has TRBV11-3 and TRBJ2-1, with TRBD2 identical over 15 bases. CDR1 and CDR2 from the germline V gene are SGHNT and YENEEA. The V and J ends lost 5 bases and 4 bases, in that order; junction bases with no gene match: 3. This CDR3 contains 16 residues. CDR3 DNA sequence: TGTGCCAGCAGCACCGGGACTAGCGGGAGGTACAATGAGCAGTTCTTC. This translates into CASSTGTSGRYNEQFF.

This clone has a count of ten or more. The chain has TRBV4-2 and TRBJ2-7, with TRBD2 matching over 10 bases. J gave up 3 bases and V 1 base, and 3 bases lay outside the gene matches. This CDR3 is built from 15 residues. Germline V gene data show CDR1 as LGHNA and CDR2 as YNFKEQ. CDR3 sequence reads: CASSQGASGSYEQYF. In DNA, the CDR3 is TGTGCCAGCAGCCAAGGGGCTAGCGGGAGCTACGAGCAGTACTTC.

For the CDR3, the DNA is TGTGCCAGCAGCTTGGCCCGGGCCCCGAGTACAGATACGCAGTATTTT. It translates to CASSLARAPSTDTQYF. The gene calls are TRBV5-5 and TRBJ2-3; D remains ambiguous. The germline V gene has CDR1 SGHKS and CDR2 YYEKEE (reference sequence). Trimming removed 0 bases at V and 3 bases at J, with 14 bases between. The CDR3 runs to 16 residues.

The chain recombines TRBV27 with TRBJ1-4; TRBD1 matches 9 bases. The V gene end was trimmed by 3 bases and the J gene end by 5 bases; junction bases not matched to a gene: 4. CDR1 and CDR2 from the germline V gene are MNHEY and SMNVEV (reference sequence). The CDR3 consists of 15 residues. CDR3 sequence reads: CASSLIGTGNEKLFF. Written as DNA, the CDR3 is TGTGCCAGCAGTTTGATCGGGACAGGGAATGAAAAACTGTTTTTT.

Concerning this clone itself: The likely explanation is a read error, given a far larger clone one base away. The chain links TRBV6-5 to TRBJ2-5, with D hard to call. This CDR3 has 12 amino acids. The germline V and J ends were trimmed by 6 bases and 0 bases, with 5 bases remaining between them. Germline CDR1 and CDR2: MNHEY and SVGAGI. The CDR3 here is CASSQYQETQYF. DNA for the CDR3: TGTGCCAGCAGCCAGTACCAAGAGACCCAGTACTTC.

The chain recombines TRBV28 with TRBJ1-5, with a possible D match to TRBD1 (6 bases). Germline V lookup: CDR1 MDHEN, CDR2 SYDVKM. V lost 6 bases, J lost 10 bases, and 19 bases lay in between. This CDR3 region has 14 residues. CDR3 sequence (DNA): TGTGCCAGCAGCCTGCTCGGGACATCGCGCCCCCAGCATTTT. It encodes CASSLLGTSRPQHF.

The chain links TRBV7-9 to TRBJ2-1; the D is unclear. Germline CDR1 is SEHNR and CDR2 is FQNEAQ (reference sequence). Trimming shortened V by 0 bases and J by 7 bases, and 7 bases separated the two germline ends. The CDR3 is 13 amino acids. CDR3 loop: CASSLAWGNEQFF. The CDR3 DNA is TGTGCCAGCAGCTTAGCGTGGGGAAATGAGCAGTTCTTC.

V and J are TRBV27 and TRBJ2-3; 12 bases align to TRBD2. This CDR3 has 21 residues. V lost 2 bases, J lost 1 base, and 16 bases stayed unmatched. Germline CDR1 is MNHEY and CDR2 is SMNVEV (reference sequence). The chain's CDR3 is CASSLQIDGTSGWGGTDTQYF. CDR3 nucleotide sequence: TGTGCCAGCAGTTTACAGATAGACGGGACTAGCGGGTGGGGGGGCACAGATACGCAGTATTTT.

The V and J genes are TRBV7-9 and TRBJ1-3; 7 positions agree with TRBD1. Trimming removed 1 base from V and 3 bases from J; junction bases left unmatched: 0. The germline V gene has CDR1 SEHNR and CDR2 FQNEAQ (reference sequence). The length of the CDR3 is 14 residues. This CDR3 is CASSLGTGGNTIYF. The DNA of the CDR3 is TGTGCCAGCAGCTTAGGGACAGGTGGAAACACCATATATTTT.